This TCR beta chain appears in the sequencing data of a study of Ad26.COV2.S vaccination and SARS-CoV-2 variants. Study at large: The authors gave Ad26.COV2.S intramuscularly, either once or twice 56 days apart. Study conclusions and caveats: TCR breadth and depth estimates may have understated total T cell responses. Vaccine and placebo recipients had comparable breadth of non-spike TCRs.

Only in-frame clones appear in the TCRdb table, and some are missing; sequencing was by immunoSEQ multiplex PCR. Seen here are 430,000 or so clones, 75% to 95% observed once, and the top ten hold 9% to 15%. Remarks on this clone: Antigen unknown.

Treatment given: 15 to 20 received Ad26.COV2.S at low or high dose, single or two shots; roughly five received placebo; per-sample allocation not given. All samples were drawn on day 63, counting from the first vaccine or placebo injection. The CDR3 spans 16 residues. Trimming took 5 bases from V and 4 from J; bases not matched to a gene: 5. The germline CDR1 and CDR2 sequences are LNHDA and SQIVND (reference sequence). The V call is TRBV19, the J call TRBJ2-2; 12 positions match TRBD2. The sequencing here drew on peripheral blood, taken in a trial of Ad26.COV2.S vaccine versus placebo. This receptor was obtained from a person aged 18-65 years who received the Ad26.COV2.S COVID-19 vaccine or a placebo. CDR3 DNA sequence: TGTGCCAGTAGTTTTCTAGCGGGAGGGAGCACCGGGGAGCTGTTTTTT. It specifies CASSFLAGGSTGELFF. Filled out from reference TRBV19 and TRBJ2-2, the complete variable domain reads DGGITQSPKYLFRKEGQNVTLSCEQNLNHDAMYWYRQDPGQGLRLIYYSQIVNDFQKGDIAEGYSVSREKKESFPLTVTSAQKNPTAFYLCASSFLAGGSTGELFFGEGSRLTVL.